The rows below give T cell receptor beta chains drawn from one sample of a study of T cell changes during pregnancy in multiple sclerosis. The data were produced by immunoSEQ multiplex PCR, yet TCRdb's version contains in-frame clones alone and is incomplete. Among roughly 67,000 clones, approximately 89% were seen once, and the ten largest hold over 1.3%. The sequencing used peripheral blood, collected in the second trimester of pregnancy. The receptors originated from a female donor with multiple sclerosis, enrolled in a pregnancy study. CDR3s include the opening cysteine and the closing phenylalanine or tryptophan. D genes are given only for firm matches. Clone sizes are given selectively: once, few, many, or a class where the clone is expanded.

d_call: TRBD2
clone_size: -
v_call: TRBV15
cdr3_length: 15
j_call: TRBJ2-5
cdr3_aa: CATSRELAGGQTQYF
cdr3_nt: TGTGCCACCAGCAGAGAACTAGCGGGAGGTCAGACCCAGTACTTC

d_call: -
clone_size: few
v_call: TRBV10-2
cdr3_length: 12
j_call: TRBJ1-1
cdr3_aa: CASRPGQFEAFF
cdr3_nt: TGCGCCAGCAGGCCAGGGCAGTTTGAAGCTTTCTTT

d_call: -
clone_size: -
v_call: TRBV4-3
cdr3_length: 14
j_call: TRBJ1-5
cdr3_aa: CASSPGYGNQPQHF
cdr3_nt: TGCGCCAGCAGCCCGGGGTATGGCAATCAGCCCCAGCATTTT

d_call: -
clone_size: -
v_call: TRBV30
cdr3_length: 14
j_call: TRBJ1-1
cdr3_aa: CAWSVLGAATEAFF
cdr3_nt: TGTGCCTGGAGTGTACTGGGGGCGGCCACTGAAGCTTTCTTT

d_call: TRBD1
clone_size: -
v_call: TRBV25-1
cdr3_length: 15
j_call: TRBJ2-2
cdr3_aa: CASRGTGWDTGELFF
cdr3_nt: TGTGCCAGCAGGGGGACAGGTTGGGACACCGGGGAGCTGTTTTTT

d_call: TRBD2
clone_size: -
v_call: TRBV18
cdr3_length: 16
j_call: TRBJ2-5
cdr3_aa: CASSPNGLAGLETQYF
cdr3_nt: TGTGCCAGCTCACCGAATGGACTAGCGGGACTAGAGACCCAGTACTTC

d_call: -
clone_size: -
v_call: TRBV5-5
cdr3_length: 13
j_call: TRBJ1-1
cdr3_aa: CASSLGRLAEAFF
cdr3_nt: TGTGCCAGCAGCTTGGGCAGGTTAGCTGAAGCTTTCTTT

d_call: TRBD1
clone_size: once
v_call: TRBV19
cdr3_length: 15
j_call: TRBJ2-7
cdr3_aa: CASQFTPGTAYEQYF
cdr3_nt: TGTGCCAGTCAGTTTACCCCAGGGACAGCCTACGAGCAGTACTTC

d_call: -
clone_size: -
v_call: TRBV19
cdr3_length: 14
j_call: TRBJ1-2
cdr3_aa: CASSTTGANYGYTF
cdr3_nt: TGTGCCAGTAGTACAACAGGAGCTAACTATGGCTACACCTTC

d_call: TRBD2
clone_size: few
v_call: TRBV7-6
cdr3_length: 12
j_call: TRBJ2-1
cdr3_aa: CASSRLADEQFF
cdr3_nt: TGTGCCAGCAGCCGACTAGCGGATGAGCAGTTCTTC

d_call: TRBD2
clone_size: -
v_call: TRBV6-5
cdr3_length: 14
j_call: TRBJ2-2
cdr3_aa: CASSLWGRDGELFF
cdr3_nt: TGTGCCAGCAGTTTATGGGGGAGGGACGGGGAGCTGTTTTTT

d_call: -
clone_size: few
v_call: TRBV27
cdr3_length: 14
j_call: TRBJ1-1
cdr3_aa: CASSLDLRHTEAFF
cdr3_nt: TGTGCCAGCAGTTTGGACTTAAGGCACACTGAAGCTTTCTTT

d_call: -
clone_size: -
v_call: TRBV7-8
cdr3_length: 14
j_call: TRBJ1-1
cdr3_aa: CASSLVQGRGNAFF
cdr3_nt: TGTGCCAGCAGCTTAGTTCAGGGACGGGGGAACGCTTTCTTT

d_call: TRBD1
clone_size: -
v_call: TRBV9
cdr3_length: 15
j_call: TRBJ2-5
cdr3_aa: CASSGGQGAGETQYF
cdr3_nt: TGTGCCAGCAGCGGGGGACAGGGGGCGGGAGAGACCCAGTACTTC

d_call: TRBD1
clone_size: -
v_call: TRBV7-3
cdr3_length: 15
j_call: TRBJ1-1
cdr3_aa: CASSTRPGGITEAFF
cdr3_nt: TGTGCCAGCAGCACCCGGCCAGGGGGCATAACTGAAGCTTTCTTT

d_call: TRBD2
clone_size: -
v_call: TRBV5-1
cdr3_length: 15
j_call: TRBJ2-7
cdr3_aa: CASSFGLAGPYEQYF
cdr3_nt: TGCGCCAGCAGCTTCGGACTAGCGGGTCCTTACGAGCAGTACTTC

d_call: -
clone_size: -
v_call: TRBV5-1
cdr3_length: 16
j_call: TRBJ2-2
cdr3_aa: CASSLEVGANTGELFF
cdr3_nt: TGCGCCAGCAGCTTGGAGGTAGGGGCGAACACCGGGGAGCTGTTTTTT

d_call: -
clone_size: -
v_call: TRBV7-9
cdr3_length: 14
j_call: TRBJ1-4
cdr3_aa: CASSPARGNEKLFF
cdr3_nt: TGTGCCAGCAGCCCCGCTAGGGGGAATGAAAAACTGTTTTTT

d_call: TRBD1
clone_size: -
v_call: TRBV7-2
cdr3_length: 14
j_call: TRBJ2-5
cdr3_aa: CASSLRGQQETQYF
cdr3_nt: TGTGCCAGCAGCTTGAGGGGACAGCAAGAGACCCAGTACTTC

d_call: -
clone_size: -
v_call: TRBV19
cdr3_length: 18
j_call: TRBJ2-1
cdr3_aa: CASSDPGLRGSSYNEQFF
cdr3_nt: TGTGCCAGTAGTGACCCGGGCCTGCGGGGTAGCTCCTACAATGAGCAGTTCTTC

d_call: -
clone_size: -
v_call: TRBV5-4
cdr3_length: 15
j_call: TRBJ1-2
cdr3_aa: CASSLEGGRGYGYTF
cdr3_nt: TGTGCCAGCAGCTTGGAAGGCGGGAGGGGATATGGCTACACCTTC

d_call: -
clone_size: -
v_call: TRBV15
cdr3_length: 14
j_call: TRBJ1-5
cdr3_aa: CATSRDPGNQPQHF
cdr3_nt: TGTGCCACCAGCAGAGATCCAGGTAATCAGCCCCAGCATTTT

d_call: -
clone_size: -
v_call: TRBV7-3
cdr3_length: 14
j_call: TRBJ2-7
cdr3_aa: CASRPGTVGLEQYF
cdr3_nt: TGTGCCAGCAGGCCCGGGACAGTGGGACTCGAGCAGTACTTC

d_call: TRBD2
clone_size: -
v_call: TRBV10-3
cdr3_length: 17
j_call: TRBJ2-7
cdr3_aa: CAISESSSGSIKYEQYF
cdr3_nt: TGTGCCATCAGTGAGTCTTCTAGCGGGAGCATCAAGTACGAGCAGTACTTC

d_call: TRBD2
clone_size: -
v_call: TRBV6-4
cdr3_length: 15
j_call: TRBJ2-2
cdr3_aa: CASSPELAGSGELFF
cdr3_nt: TGTGCCAGCAGCCCGGAACTAGCGGGGTCCGGGGAGCTGTTTTTT

d_call: TRBD1
clone_size: -
v_call: TRBV7-6
cdr3_length: 14
j_call: TRBJ1-1
cdr3_aa: CASSASTGGTEAFF
cdr3_nt: TGTGCCAGCAGCGCTAGCACAGGGGGCACTGAAGCTTTCTTT

d_call: TRBD1
clone_size: -
v_call: TRBV6-1
cdr3_length: 15
j_call: TRBJ1-1
cdr3_aa: CASSDWDRVIAEAFF
cdr3_nt: TGTGCCAGCAGTGACTGGGACAGGGTAATCGCTGAAGCTTTCTTT

d_call: TRBD2
clone_size: -
v_call: TRBV7-7
cdr3_length: 15
j_call: TRBJ2-5
cdr3_aa: CASSGGGILGETQYF
cdr3_nt: TGTGCCAGCAGCGGGGGAGGGATCCTTGGTGAGACCCAGTACTTC

d_call: -
clone_size: -
v_call: TRBV7-8
cdr3_length: 18
j_call: TRBJ2-5
cdr3_aa: CASSLKPGGRQAQVAQYF
cdr3_nt: TGTGCCAGCAGCTTAAAACCGGGAGGTAGACAGGCCCAAGTGGCCCAGTACTTC

d_call: TRBD1
clone_size: once
v_call: TRBV28
cdr3_length: 14
j_call: TRBJ1-6
cdr3_aa: CASSLGDRNSPLHF
cdr3_nt: TGTGCCAGCAGTTTAGGGGACAGGAATTCACCCCTCCACTTT

d_call: -
clone_size: -
v_call: TRBV5-1
cdr3_length: 14
j_call: TRBJ1-6
cdr3_aa: CASSLAPAGQPLHF
cdr3_nt: TGCGCCAGCAGCTTGGCCCCAGCAGGCCAACCCCTCCACTTT

d_call: -
clone_size: -
v_call: TRBV25-1
cdr3_length: 16
j_call: TRBJ1-4
cdr3_aa: CASSPTGGGEVEKLFF
cdr3_nt: TGTGCCAGCAGTCCCACCGGGGGGGGCGAGGTTGAAAAACTGTTTTTT

d_call: -
clone_size: -
v_call: TRBV7-2
cdr3_length: 16
j_call: TRBJ1-2
cdr3_aa: CASSLVSLSGLRGYTF
cdr3_nt: TGTGCCAGCAGCTTAGTCTCCCTCTCAGGGTTGCGCGGCTACACCTTC

d_call: TRBD1
clone_size: once
v_call: TRBV28
cdr3_length: 13
j_call: TRBJ1-1
cdr3_aa: CASRGQGNTEAFF
cdr3_nt: TGTGCCAGCAGGGGACAGGGGAACACTGAAGCTTTCTTT

d_call: -
clone_size: -
v_call: TRBV27
cdr3_length: 13
j_call: TRBJ1-1
cdr3_aa: CASSLKGDTEAFF
cdr3_nt: TGTGCCAGCAGTTTAAAGGGGGACACTGAAGCTTTCTTT

d_call: -
clone_size: -
v_call: TRBV5-4
cdr3_length: 16
j_call: TRBJ2-6
cdr3_aa: CASSQVQGSGANVLTF
cdr3_nt: TGCGCCAGCAGCCAAGTCCAGGGTTCTGGGGCCAACGTCCTGACTTTC

d_call: -
clone_size: -
v_call: TRBV5-1
cdr3_length: 15
j_call: TRBJ2-3
cdr3_aa: CASSWSGYSTDTQYF
cdr3_nt: TGCGCCAGCAGCTGGAGCGGATATAGCACAGATACGCAGTATTTT

d_call: -
clone_size: -
v_call: TRBV5-1
cdr3_length: 15
j_call: TRBJ2-3
cdr3_aa: CASSLGSGYTDTQYF
cdr3_nt: TGCGCCAGCAGCTTGGGGTCAGGGTACACAGATACGCAGTATTTT

d_call: -
clone_size: -
v_call: TRBV10-3
cdr3_length: 13
j_call: TRBJ2-1
cdr3_aa: CASGQSHYNEQFF
cdr3_nt: TGTGCCAGCGGACAGTCTCACTACAATGAGCAGTTCTTC

d_call: TRBD1
clone_size: -
v_call: TRBV28
cdr3_length: 16
j_call: TRBJ2-4
cdr3_aa: CASNRGIQIAKNIQYF
cdr3_nt: TGTGCCAGCAACAGGGGTATCCAGATAGCCAAAAACATTCAGTACTTC

d_call: TRBD2
clone_size: -
v_call: TRBV6-4
cdr3_length: 16
j_call: TRBJ2-4
cdr3_aa: CASSDSAGGAKNIQYF
cdr3_nt: TGTGCCAGCAGTGACTCCGCCGGGGGGGCCAAAAACATTCAGTACTTC

d_call: TRBD2
clone_size: -
v_call: TRBV6-1
cdr3_length: 14
j_call: TRBJ2-5
cdr3_aa: CASSEIGSGICQYF
cdr3_nt: TGTGCCAGCAGTGAAATCGGTAGCGGGATCTGCCAGTACTTC

d_call: -
clone_size: -
v_call: TRBV14
cdr3_length: 13
j_call: TRBJ2-5
cdr3_aa: CASSQWTFETQYF
cdr3_nt: TGTGCCAGCAGCCAATGGACATTTGAGACCCAGTACTTC

d_call: TRBD1
clone_size: -
v_call: TRBV2
cdr3_length: 14
j_call: TRBJ1-5
cdr3_aa: CASSVQGLNQPQHF
cdr3_nt: TGTGCCAGCAGTGTACAGGGGCTGAATCAGCCCCAGCATTTT

d_call: TRBD1
clone_size: -
v_call: TRBV7-2
cdr3_length: 15
j_call: TRBJ1-2
cdr3_aa: CASSLAHGTGVGYTF
cdr3_nt: TGTGCCAGCAGCTTGGCTCACGGGACAGGGGTCGGCTACACCTTC

d_call: -
clone_size: -
v_call: TRBV4-1
cdr3_length: 15
j_call: TRBJ2-7
cdr3_aa: CASSQQTGTGDEQYF
cdr3_nt: TGCGCCAGCAGCCAACAGACAGGTACCGGCGACGAGCAGTACTTC

d_call: TRBD1
clone_size: -
v_call: TRBV9
cdr3_length: 19
j_call: TRBJ2-5
cdr3_aa: CASSSGPRRQGEAQETQYF
cdr3_nt: TGTGCCAGCAGCTCGGGTCCCCGACGACAGGGCGAGGCCCAAGAGACCCAGTACTTC

d_call: -
clone_size: once
v_call: TRBV11-2
cdr3_length: 16
j_call: TRBJ2-1
cdr3_aa: CASSPYGTSSYNEQFF
cdr3_nt: TGTGCCAGCAGCCCATATGGGACTTCTTCTTACAATGAGCAGTTCTTC

d_call: -
clone_size: -
v_call: TRBV2
cdr3_length: 17
j_call: TRBJ1-1
cdr3_aa: CASSEAKGRVGESEAFF
cdr3_nt: TGTGCCAGCAGTGAAGCGAAGGGCAGGGTCGGAGAGAGTGAAGCTTTCTTT

d_call: -
clone_size: -
v_call: TRBV7-7
cdr3_length: 15
j_call: TRBJ1-4
cdr3_aa: CASSLEPGFNEKLFF
cdr3_nt: TGTGCCAGCAGCTTAGAGCCAGGTTTTAATGAAAAACTGTTTTTT

d_call: -
clone_size: -
v_call: TRBV10-3
cdr3_length: 15
j_call: TRBJ1-1
cdr3_aa: CAITTTPGEETEAFF
cdr3_nt: TGTGCCATCACCACAACCCCGGGAGAGGAGACTGAAGCTTTCTTT

d_call: -
clone_size: -
v_call: TRBV7-3
cdr3_length: 15
j_call: TRBJ2-2
cdr3_aa: CASSIPTENTGELFF
cdr3_nt: TGTGCCAGCAGCATCCCGACAGAGAACACCGGGGAGCTGTTTTTT

d_call: -
clone_size: -
v_call: TRBV7-9
cdr3_length: 16
j_call: TRBJ1-2
cdr3_aa: CASSPGGRGLAGGYTF
cdr3_nt: TGTGCCAGCAGCCCGGGGGGTCGGGGTTTGGCTGGTGGCTACACCTTC

d_call: TRBD2
clone_size: -
v_call: TRBV4-2
cdr3_length: 16
j_call: TRBJ2-1
cdr3_aa: CASSPQREQLRNEQFF
cdr3_nt: TGTGCCAGCAGCCCTCAGCGGGAGCAGTTGAGGAATGAGCAGTTCTTC

d_call: TRBD1
clone_size: -
v_call: TRBV9
cdr3_length: 16
j_call: TRBJ2-3
cdr3_aa: CASSGGTGFVFDTQYF
cdr3_nt: TGTGCCAGCAGCGGCGGGACAGGGTTTGTATTTGATACGCAGTATTTT

d_call: TRBD1
clone_size: -
v_call: TRBV7-9
cdr3_length: 14
j_call: TRBJ1-5
cdr3_aa: CASSSGQGGKPQHF
cdr3_nt: TGTGCCAGCAGCTCGGGACAGGGAGGGAAGCCCCAGCATTTT

d_call: TRBD1
clone_size: once
v_call: TRBV9
cdr3_length: 17
j_call: TRBJ1-2
cdr3_aa: CASSPLDRGGFNYGYTF
cdr3_nt: TGTGCCAGCAGCCCCTTGGACAGGGGGGGGTTTAACTATGGCTACACCTTC